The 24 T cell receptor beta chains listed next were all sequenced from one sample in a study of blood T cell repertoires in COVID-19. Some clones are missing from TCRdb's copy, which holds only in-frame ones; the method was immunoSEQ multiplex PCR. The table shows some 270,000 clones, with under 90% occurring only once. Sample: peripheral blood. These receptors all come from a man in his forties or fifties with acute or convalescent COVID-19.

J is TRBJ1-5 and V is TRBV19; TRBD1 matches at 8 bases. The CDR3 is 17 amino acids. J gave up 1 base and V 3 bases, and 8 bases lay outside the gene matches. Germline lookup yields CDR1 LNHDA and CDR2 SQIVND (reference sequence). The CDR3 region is CASSMAQGAGSNQPQHF. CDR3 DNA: TGTGCCAGTAGTATGGCGCAGGGGGCTGGGAGCAATCAGCCCCAGCATTTT.

CDR3 residues: CASSALQGNTEAFF. The CDR3 nucleotides are TGTGCCAGTAGCGCCCTACAGGGGAACACTGAAGCTTTCTTT. The rearrangement joins TRBV19 to TRBJ1-1; possibly TRBD1 for D (6 bases). V was shortened by 6 bases and J by 1 base, with 12 bases between the two germline ends. The length of the CDR3 is 14 residues. Germline V gene lookup returns CDR1 LNHDA and CDR2 SQIVND (reference sequence).

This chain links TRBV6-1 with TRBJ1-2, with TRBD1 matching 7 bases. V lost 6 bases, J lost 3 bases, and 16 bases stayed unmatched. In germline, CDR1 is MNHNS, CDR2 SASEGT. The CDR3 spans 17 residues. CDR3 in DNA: TGTGCCAGCAGCGAACTGCCTACAGGGGAGACCTACTATGGCTACACCTTC. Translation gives CASSELPTGETYYGYTF.

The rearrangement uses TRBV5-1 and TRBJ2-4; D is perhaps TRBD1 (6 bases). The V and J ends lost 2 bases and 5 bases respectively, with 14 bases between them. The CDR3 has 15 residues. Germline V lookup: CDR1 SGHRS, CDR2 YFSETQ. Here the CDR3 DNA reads TGCGCCAGCAGCTTCGTGGGGGCTGGGGAAAACATTCAGTACTTC. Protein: CASSFVGAGENIQYF.

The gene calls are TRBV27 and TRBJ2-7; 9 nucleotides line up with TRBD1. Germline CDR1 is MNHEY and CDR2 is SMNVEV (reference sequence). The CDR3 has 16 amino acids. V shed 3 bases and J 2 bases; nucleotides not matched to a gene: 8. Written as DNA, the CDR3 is TGTGCCAGCAGTTTCTCTGCCGGGACAGGGCCCTACGAGCAGTACTTC. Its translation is CASSFSAGTGPYEQYF.

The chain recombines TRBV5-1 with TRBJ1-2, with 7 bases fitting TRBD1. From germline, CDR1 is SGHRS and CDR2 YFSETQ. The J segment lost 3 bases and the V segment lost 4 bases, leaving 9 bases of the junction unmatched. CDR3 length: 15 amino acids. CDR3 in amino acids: CASSRNRDRDYGYTF. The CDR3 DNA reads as TGCGCCAGCAGCCGGAACCGGGACAGAGACTATGGCTACACCTTC.

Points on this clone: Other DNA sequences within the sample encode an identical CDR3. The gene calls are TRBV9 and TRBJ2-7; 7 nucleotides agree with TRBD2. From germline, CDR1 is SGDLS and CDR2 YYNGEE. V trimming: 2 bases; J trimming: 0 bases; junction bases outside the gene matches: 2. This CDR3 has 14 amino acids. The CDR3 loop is CASSVGGSSYEQYF. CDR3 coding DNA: TGTGCCAGCAGCGTCGGCGGGAGCTCCTACGAGCAGTACTTC. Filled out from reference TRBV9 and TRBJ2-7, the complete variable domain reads DSGVTQTPKHLITATGQRVTLRCSPRSGDLSVYWYQQSLDQGLQFLIQYYNGEERAKGNILERFSAQQFPDLHSELNLSSLELGDSALYFCASSVGGSSYEQYFGPGTRLTVT.

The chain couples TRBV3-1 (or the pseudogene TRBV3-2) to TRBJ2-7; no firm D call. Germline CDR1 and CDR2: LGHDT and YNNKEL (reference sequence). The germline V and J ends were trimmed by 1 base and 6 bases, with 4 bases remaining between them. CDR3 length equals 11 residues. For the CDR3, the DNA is TGTGCCAGCAGCCAAGTCAGCGAGCAGTACTTC. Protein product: CASSQVSEQYF.

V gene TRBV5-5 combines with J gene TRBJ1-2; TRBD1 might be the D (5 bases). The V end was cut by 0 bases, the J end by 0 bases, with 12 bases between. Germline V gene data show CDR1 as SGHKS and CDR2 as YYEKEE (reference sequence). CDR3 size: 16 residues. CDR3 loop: CASSLVADSPNYGYTF. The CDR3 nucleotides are TGTGCCAGCAGCTTGGTCGCCGACAGCCCTAACTATGGCTACACCTTC.

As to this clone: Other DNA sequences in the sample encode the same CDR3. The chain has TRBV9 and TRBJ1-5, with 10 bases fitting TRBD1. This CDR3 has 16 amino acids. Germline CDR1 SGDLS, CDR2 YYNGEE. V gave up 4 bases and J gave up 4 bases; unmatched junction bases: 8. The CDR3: CASSPGTGALNQPQHF. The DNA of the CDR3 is TGTGCCAGCAGCCCGGGGACAGGGGCGTTGAATCAGCCCCAGCATTTT.

CDR3 bases: TGTGCCAGCCACGAGCGGGGATACTACAATGAGCAGTTCTTC. Translation: CASHERGYYNEQFF. The V call is TRBV2, the J call TRBJ2-1, with 7 nucleotides matching TRBD2. CDR3 length equals 14 residues. V was clipped by 8 bases and J by 3 bases; unmatched bases: 7. Germline V lookup: CDR1 SNHLY, CDR2 FYNNEI.

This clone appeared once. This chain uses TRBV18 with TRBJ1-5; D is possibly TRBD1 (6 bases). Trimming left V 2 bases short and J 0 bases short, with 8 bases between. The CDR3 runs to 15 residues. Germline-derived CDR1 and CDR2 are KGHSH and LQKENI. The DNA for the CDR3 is TGTGCCAGCTCACCAGGGACAACTAGCAATCAGCCCCAGCATTTT. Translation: CASSPGTTSNQPQHF.

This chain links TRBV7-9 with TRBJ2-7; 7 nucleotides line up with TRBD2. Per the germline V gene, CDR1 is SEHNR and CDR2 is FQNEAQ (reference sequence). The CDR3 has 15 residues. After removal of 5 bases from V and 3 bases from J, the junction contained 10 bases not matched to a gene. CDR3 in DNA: TGTGCCAGCAGCAGCCGGGACTATTTCCTCTACGAGCAGTACTTC. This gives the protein CASSSRDYFLYEQYF. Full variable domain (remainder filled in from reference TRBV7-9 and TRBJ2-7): DTGVSQNPRHKITKRGQNVTFRCDPISEHNRLYWYRQTLGQGPEFLTYFQNEAQLEKSRLLSDRFSAERPKGSFSTLEIQRTEQGDSAMYLCASSSRDYFLYEQYFGPGTRLTVT.

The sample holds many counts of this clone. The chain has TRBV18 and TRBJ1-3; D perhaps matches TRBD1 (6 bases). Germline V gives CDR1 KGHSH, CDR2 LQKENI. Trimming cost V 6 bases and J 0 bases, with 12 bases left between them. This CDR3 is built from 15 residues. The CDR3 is CASSARGLSGNTIYF. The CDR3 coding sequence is TGTGCCAGCTCCGCCAGGGGCCTCTCTGGAAACACCATATATTTT.

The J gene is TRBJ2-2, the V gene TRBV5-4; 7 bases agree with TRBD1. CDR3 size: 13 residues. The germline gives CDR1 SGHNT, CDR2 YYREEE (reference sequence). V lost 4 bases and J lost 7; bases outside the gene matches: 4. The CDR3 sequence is CASSRQGGGELFF. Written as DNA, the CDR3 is TGTGCCAGCAGCCGACAGGGTGGCGGGGAGCTGTTTTTT.

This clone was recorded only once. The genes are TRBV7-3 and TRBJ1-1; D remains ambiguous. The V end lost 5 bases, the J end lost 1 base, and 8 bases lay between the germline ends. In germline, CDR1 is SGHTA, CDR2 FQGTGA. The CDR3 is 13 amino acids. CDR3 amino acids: CASSTTQNTEAFF. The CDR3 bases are TGTGCCAGCAGCACCACACAGAACACTGAAGCTTTCTTT.

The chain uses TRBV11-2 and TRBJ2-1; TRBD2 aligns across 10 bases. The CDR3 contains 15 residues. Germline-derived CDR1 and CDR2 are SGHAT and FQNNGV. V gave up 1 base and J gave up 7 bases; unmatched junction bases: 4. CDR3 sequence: CASSLGSGGINEQFF. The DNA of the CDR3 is TGTGCCAGCAGCTTAGGTAGCGGGGGGATAAATGAGCAGTTCTTC.

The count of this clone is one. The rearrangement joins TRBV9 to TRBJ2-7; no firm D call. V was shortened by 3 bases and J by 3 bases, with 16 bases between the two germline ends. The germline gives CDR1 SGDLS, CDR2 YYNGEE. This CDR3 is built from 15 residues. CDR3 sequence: CASSASLVAGYEQYF. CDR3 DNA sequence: TGTGCCAGCAGCGCCTCGCTGGTAGCTGGCTACGAGCAGTACTTC.

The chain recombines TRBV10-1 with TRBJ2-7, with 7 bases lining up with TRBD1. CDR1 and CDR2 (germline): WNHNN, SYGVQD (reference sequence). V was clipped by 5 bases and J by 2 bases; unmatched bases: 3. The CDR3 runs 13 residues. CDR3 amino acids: CASSPGTAYEQYF. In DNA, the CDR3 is TGCGCCAGCAGTCCCGGGACAGCCTACGAGCAGTACTTC.

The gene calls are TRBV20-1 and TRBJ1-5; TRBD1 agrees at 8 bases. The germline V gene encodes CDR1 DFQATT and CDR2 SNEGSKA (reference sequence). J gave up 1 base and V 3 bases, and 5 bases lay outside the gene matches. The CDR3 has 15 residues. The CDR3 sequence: CSASQGASSNQPQHF. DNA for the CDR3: TGCAGTGCTAGTCAGGGGGCGTCGAGCAATCAGCCCCAGCATTTT.

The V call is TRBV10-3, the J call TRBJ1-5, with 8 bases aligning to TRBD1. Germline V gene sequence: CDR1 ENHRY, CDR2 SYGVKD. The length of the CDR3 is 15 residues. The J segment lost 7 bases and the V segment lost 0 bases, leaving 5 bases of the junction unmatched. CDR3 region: CAISESGQGEQPQHF. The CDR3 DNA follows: TGTGCCATCAGTGAGTCCGGACAGGGAGAGCAGCCCCAGCATTTT.

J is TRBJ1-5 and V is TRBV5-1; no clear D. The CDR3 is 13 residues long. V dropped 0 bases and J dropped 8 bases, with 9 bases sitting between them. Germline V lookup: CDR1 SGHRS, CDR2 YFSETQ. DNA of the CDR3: TGCGCCAGCAGCTTGGGGCCTCGGGAGCCCCAGCATTTT. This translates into CASSLGPREPQHF.

The CDR3 DNA is TGTGCCAGCAGCTTAAGCAGGCTCAACTACGAGCAGTACTTC. Amino acid sequence: CASSLSRLNYEQYF. The chain is built from TRBV7-9 and TRBJ2-7, with D hard to call. V was cut by 2 bases and J by 3 bases, with 11 bases left in between. Germline-derived CDR1 and CDR2 are SEHNR and FQNEAQ (reference sequence). This CDR3 is built from 14 residues. The full variable domain, in which reference TRBV7-9 and TRBJ2-7 provide the parts outside the CDR3, is DTGVSQNPRHKITKRGQNVTFRCDPISEHNRLYWYRQTLGQGPEFLTYFQNEAQLEKSRLLSDRFSAERPKGSFSTLEIQRTEQGDSAMYLCASSLSRLNYEQYFGPGTRLTVT.

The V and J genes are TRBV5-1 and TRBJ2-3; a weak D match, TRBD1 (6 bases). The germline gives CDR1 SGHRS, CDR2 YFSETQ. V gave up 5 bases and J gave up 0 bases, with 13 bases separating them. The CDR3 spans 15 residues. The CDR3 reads CASSYGQTSTDTQYF. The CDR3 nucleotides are TGCGCCAGCAGTTATGGACAGACTAGCACAGATACGCAGTATTTT.